A selection of T cell receptor beta chains follows, all from one sample in a study of CD8 T cells in Susac syndrome. TCRdb processed the immunoSEQ multiplex PCR reads anew with MiXCR; each CDR3 protein has one entry. Of around 150,000 distinct CDR3 sequences listed, approximately 95% are singletons. Sequenced input: CD8+ T cells from PBMCs. The source of these receptors is a human donor in good health. CDR3s include the opening cysteine and the closing phenylalanine or tryptophan. D genes are given only for firm matches. A clone size is listed for some rows: how often the clone was seen (once, few, many), or a class if it is expanded.

V gene,D gene,J gene,clone size,CDR3 protein,CDR3 DNA
TRBV27,NA,TRBJ2-7,NA,CASSPGLLYYEQYF,TGTGCCAGCAGTCCGGGATTGTTATACTACGAGCAGTACTTC
TRBV12-3/TRBV12-4,NA,TRBJ1-1,NA,CASRLSYAEAFF,TGTGCCAGCAGATTGTCGTACGCTGAAGCTTTCTTT
TRBV2,NA,TRBJ2-3,NA,CASSEARLDTQYF,TGTGCCAGCAGTGAAGCGCGCCTAGATACGCAGTATTTT
TRBV4-3,NA,TRBJ1-1,NA,CASSQASGDTEAFF,TGCGCCAGCAGCCAAGCCTCGGGGGACACTGAAGCTTTCTTT
TRBV28,NA,TRBJ2-7,NA,CASSLIRAARYEQYF,TGTGCCAGCAGTTTAATCCGGGCCGCGCGATACGAGCAGTACTTC
TRBV29-1,NA,TRBJ1-1,NA,CSVPQNTEAFF,TGCAGCGTTCCCCAAAACACTGAAGCTTTCTTT
TRBV20-1,NA,TRBJ2-7,NA,CSAPTRDNLYEQYF,TGCAGTGCGCCAACCCGGGACAACCTCTACGAGCAGTACTTC
TRBV3-1,TRBD1,TRBJ2-3,NA,CASSIGGADTQYF,TGTGCCAGCAGCATAGGGGGCGCAGATACGCAGTATTTT
TRBV29-1,TRBD1,TRBJ2-7,NA,CSVEDRDRAVEQYF,TGCAGCGTTGAAGACCGGGACAGGGCTGTCGAGCAGTACTTC
TRBV20-1,NA,TRBJ1-1,NA,CSAEGPTVEAFF,TGCAGTGCTGAGGGCCCGACAGTAGAAGCTTTCTTT
TRBV29-1,NA,TRBJ2-1,NA,CSGVGVPGDYDEQFF,TGCAGCGGGGTGGGAGTGCCAGGGGATTACGATGAGCAGTTCTTC
TRBV13,NA,TRBJ2-1,NA,CASSLVLGEQFF,TGTGCCAGCAGCTTAGTCCTAGGGGAGCAGTTCTTC
TRBV28,NA,TRBJ2-3,NA,CASSLFEGISTDTQYF,TGTGCCAGCAGTTTATTCGAGGGGATCAGCACAGATACGCAGTATTTT
TRBV28,NA,TRBJ1-2,NA,CASSLPGINYGYTF,TGTGCCAGCAGTTTGCCCGGGATCAACTATGGCTACACCTTC
TRBV3-1,NA,TRBJ2-1,NA,CASSFLSDEQFF,TGTGCCAGCAGCTTTCTCTCCGATGAGCAGTTCTTC
TRBV12-5,NA,TRBJ1-2,NA,CASGLGGIGYTF,TGTGCTAGTGGTTTGGGCGGGATTGGCTACACCTTC
TRBV29-1,NA,TRBJ1-5,NA,CSVQVNNQPQHF,TGCAGCGTTCAGGTAAACAATCAGCCCCAGCATTTT
TRBV4-3,NA,TRBJ2-1,NA,CASSQVAAVQEQFF,TGCGCCAGCAGCCAAGTTGCCGCGGTCCAGGAGCAGTTCTTC
TRBV2,NA,TRBJ2-7,NA,CASSDPRATEQYF,TGTGCCAGCAGTGATCCTAGGGCCACCGAGCAGTACTTC
TRBV5-6,NA,TRBJ2-1,NA,CASTLAYNEQFF,TGTGCCAGCACCTTGGCCTACAATGAGCAGTTCTTC
TRBV14,NA,TRBJ1-1,once,CASSPNSGNTEAFF,TGTGCCAGCAGCCCCAACAGCGGGAACACTGAAGCTTTCTTT
TRBV27,TRBD1,TRBJ1-1,NA,CASRTGERQNTEAFF,TGTGCCAGCAGGACAGGGGAAAGACAGAACACTGAAGCTTTCTTT
TRBV9,TRBD2,TRBJ2-7,NA,CASSVDPLAGSENYEQYF,TGTGCCAGCAGCGTAGACCCACTAGCGGGATCGGAAAATTACGAGCAGTACTTC
TRBV12-3/TRBV12-4,TRBD2,TRBJ2-1,NA,CASSSGLAGGPNNEQFF,TGTGCCAGCAGTTCGGGACTAGCGGGAGGGCCAAACAATGAGCAGTTCTTC
TRBV7-9,NA,TRBJ1-5,NA,CASSRQGGNQPQHF,TGTGCCAGCAGTAGGCAGGGTGGCAATCAGCCCCAGCATTTT
TRBV4-1,NA,TRBJ1-1,NA,CASSPSGYTEAFF,TGCGCCAGCAGTCCCTCAGGTTACACTGAAGCTTTCTTT
TRBV5-1,NA,TRBJ2-1,NA,CASSFKGEQFF,TGCGCCAGCAGCTTCAAAGGAGAGCAGTTCTTC
TRBV4-2,NA,TRBJ1-1,NA,CASSQDVFAEAFF,TGTGCCAGCAGCCAAGACGTGTTCGCTGAAGCTTTCTTT
TRBV30,TRBD1,TRBJ2-4,NA,CAWSTKQGASTKNIQYF,TGTGCCTGGAGTACTAAACAGGGGGCTTCGACCAAAAACATTCAGTACTTC
TRBV6-2/TRBV6-3,NA,TRBJ2-1,NA,CASSYWRGYNEQFF,TGTGCCAGCAGTTACTGGCGGGGCTACAATGAGCAGTTCTTC
TRBV7-2,TRBD2,TRBJ2-7,NA,CASRPLAGVPYEQYF,TGTGCCAGCAGGCCACTAGCGGGAGTACCCTACGAGCAGTACTTC
TRBV30,NA,TRBJ2-1,NA,CASQDSYNEQFF,TGTGCCTCACAAGACTCCTACAATGAGCAGTTCTTC
TRBV7-9,TRBD2,TRBJ2-7,NA,CASSFLGRANEQYF,TGTGCCAGCAGCTTCCTCGGGAGGGCCAACGAGCAGTACTTC
TRBV29-1,TRBD1,TRBJ2-7,NA,CSVADRGASYEQYF,TGCAGCGTCGCGGACAGGGGGGCCTCCTACGAGCAGTACTTC
TRBV7-9,NA,TRBJ1-4,NA,CASSSALSEKLFF,TGTGCCAGCAGCTCGGCCCTCAGCGAAAAACTGTTTTTT
TRBV19,NA,TRBJ2-7,few,CASSLGTGYEQYF,TGTGCCAGTAGTTTAGGAACCGGCTACGAGCAGTACTTC
TRBV20-1,NA,TRBJ2-7,NA,CSARALSSYEQYF,TGCAGTGCCCGGGCCCTGAGCTCCTACGAGCAGTACTTC
TRBV4-2,NA,TRBJ1-1,NA,CASSQGTTAFF,TGTGCCAGCAGCCAAGGGACTACAGCTTTCTTT
TRBV12-3/TRBV12-4,TRBD2,TRBJ2-1,NA,CASRPTMTSGNSRNEQFF,TGTGCCAGCAGGCCCACCATGACTAGCGGGAATTCTAGGAATGAGCAGTTCTTC
TRBV13,NA,TRBJ2-5,NA,CASSSLNAESVGGETQYF,TGTGCCAGCAGCTCACTTAACGCCGAGTCGGTGGGCGGAGAGACCCAGTACTTC
TRBV3-1,NA,TRBJ2-7,NA,CASSLGRLSYEQYF,TGTGCCAGCAGCCTGGGGCGTCTCTCCTACGAGCAGTACTTC
TRBV7-9,TRBD1,TRBJ2-1,NA,CASSLGDRPPYNEQFF,TGTGCCAGCAGCTTAGGGGACAGGCCCCCCTACAATGAGCAGTTCTTC
TRBV27,NA,TRBJ2-1,NA,CASSSYQGHEQFF,TGTGCCAGCAGTTCGTATCAGGGCCATGAGCAGTTCTTC